Listed here are 31 T cell receptor beta chains from one sample, sequenced in a study of neurological immune-mediated disorders. MiXCR, run by TCRdb on the 5' RACE reads, gives a single entry per CDR3 protein. This table has around 46,000 distinct CDR3 sequences, roughly 24% appearing once. Sequenced material: PBMCs. The receptors derive from a woman between 70 and 85 years old in good health.

In nucleotides, the CDR3 is TGTGCCAGCAGAACAGGGGAGGTCCGAGAAAAACTGTTTTTT. It translates to CASRTGEVREKLFF. This chain connects TRBV28 to TRBJ1-4; 7 nucleotides agree with TRBD1. The germline V gene encodes CDR1 MDHEN and CDR2 SYDVKM. The CDR3 consists of 14 residues. The V gene end was trimmed by 6 bases and the J gene end by 8 bases; junction bases not matched to a gene: 9.

The DNA of the CDR3 is TGTGCCAGTAACAGGGGGCAAGTAGGTGGCTACACCTTC. Its protein product is CASNRGQVGGYTF. The rearrangement uses TRBV6-2 or TRBV6-3 and TRBJ1-2; 9 bases match TRBD1. Germline V gene lookup returns CDR1 MNHEY and CDR2 SVGEGT. Unmatched junction bases numbered 9, after V lost 9 bases and J lost 7 bases. The CDR3 has 13 residues.

This clonotype was seen a few times. V usage is TRBV7-9 and J usage is TRBJ1-2, with D maybe TRBD1 (6 bases). V was trimmed by 5 bases and J by 6 bases, leaving 16 bases between them. CDR1 and CDR2 from the germline V gene are SEHNR and FQNEAQ (reference sequence). The CDR3 totals 14 residues. CDR3 amino acids: CASSPPGRGHGYTF. CDR3 sequence (DNA): TGTGCCAGCAGCCCCCCTGGCAGGGGACATGGCTACACCTTC.

This clonotype has ten or more counts. This sequence joins TRBV6-6 and TRBJ1-5; D gene uncertain. Germline CDR1 is MNHNY and CDR2 is SVGAGI (reference sequence). The CDR3 spans 13 residues. V lost 4 bases, J lost 4 bases, and 8 bases lay in between. In DNA, the CDR3 is TGTGCCAGCAGTTTAACCCCTAATCAGCCCCAGCATTTT. It is translated as CASSLTPNQPQHF.

V usage is TRBV5-1 and J usage is TRBJ1-1; tentative D call: TRBD1 (5 bases). The CDR3 extends over 15 amino acids. The germline V gene has CDR1 SGHRS and CDR2 YFSETQ. Deletions cut 3 bases from V and 3 bases from J, with 15 bases between. CDR3 coding DNA: TGCGCCAGCAGCTACCGGTCAGGGAAGGACACTGAAGCTTTCTTT. It encodes CASSYRSGKDTEAFF.

This clonotype was seen more than once but under ten times. The V gene is TRBV12-3 or TRBV12-4, the J gene TRBJ2-1, with a weak D call TRBD1 (6 bases). CDR3 length equals 13 residues. V was pared by 5 bases and J by 9 bases, with 14 bases between. This CDR3 reads CASSLTGTAEQFF. CDR3 coding DNA: TGTGCCAGCAGTCTGACAGGCACCGCTGAGCAGTTCTTC.

This clonotype was detected ten times or more. The chain joins TRBV2 to TRBJ2-7; D is perhaps TRBD1 or TRBD2 (5 bases each). This CDR3 is built from 15 residues. V shed 8 bases and J shed 5 bases, with 22 bases lying between them. In germline, CDR1 is SNHLY, CDR2 FYNNEI. The CDR3 bases are TGTGCCAGCGGACTCCTCAGGGTCATCGGCCACGAGCAGTACTTC. Its protein product is CASGLLRVIGHEQYF.

This clonotype was seen many times. This CDR3 reads CSASGQGLDEQYF. The CDR3 nucleotides read TGCAGTGCTAGTGGACAGGGGCTCGACGAGCAGTACTTC. The chain carries TRBV20-1 and TRBJ2-7; 9 nucleotides agree with TRBD1. Germline V CDR1 and CDR2: DFQATT, SNEGSKA (reference sequence). The length of the CDR3 is 13 residues. J lost 5 bases, V lost 3 bases, and 5 bases had no gene match.

This clonotype was detected a few times. The chain recombines TRBV28 with TRBJ2-1; D call uncertain. The CDR3 sequence is 12 residues long. V lost 3 bases and J 6 bases, leaving 6 bases between the germline ends. Germline CDR1 MDHEN, CDR2 SYDVKM. The CDR3 here is CASSFIPNEQFF. Here the CDR3 DNA reads TGTGCCAGCAGTTTTATCCCCAATGAGCAGTTCTTC. Filled out from reference TRBV28 and TRBJ2-1, the complete variable domain reads DVKVTQSSRYLVKRTGEKVFLECVQDMDHENMFWYRQDPGLGLRLIYFSYDVKMKEKGDIPEGYSVSREKKERFSLILESASTNQTSMYLCASSFIPNEQFFGPGTRLTVL.

The chain combines TRBV5-4 with TRBJ2-2, with a weak D call TRBD2 (5 bases). The CDR3 totals 15 residues. V shed 4 bases and J shed 1 base, with 11 bases lying between them. Germline V CDR1 and CDR2: SGHNT, YYREEE (reference sequence). The CDR3: CASSAGLMNTGELFF. The CDR3 DNA is TGTGCCAGCAGCGCCGGACTTATGAACACCGGGGAGCTGTTTTTT.

This clonotype was seen many times. The chain employs TRBV3-1 and TRBJ1-1; unclear D gene. CDR3 length: 13 residues. Trimming took 2 bases from V and 1 from J, leaving 5 bases between them. Germline lookup yields CDR1 LGHDT and CDR2 YNNKEL (reference sequence). CDR3 residues: CASSQRWNTEAFF. DNA for the CDR3: TGTGCCAGCAGCCAAAGGTGGAACACTGAAGCTTTCTTT.

J is TRBJ1-4 and V is TRBV7-8; maybe TRBD1 (6 bases). The ends were cut back, 5 bases at V and 8 bases at J, with 18 bases in the middle. This CDR3 spans 15 amino acids. Germline lookup yields CDR1 SGHVS and CDR2 FQNEAQ. Written as DNA, the CDR3 is TGTGCCAGCAGCCCGTGGGACACCCTTAGCGAAAAACTGTTTTTT. It is translated as CASSPWDTLSEKLFF.

Concerning this clonotype itself: At one boundary the junction diverges from the germline segment, which might be a read error. The J gene is TRBJ1-5, the V gene TRBV7-9; no reliable D call. This CDR3 has 13 residues. Per germline, CDR1 SEHNR and CDR2 FQNEAQ (reference sequence). This CDR3 reads CASSLTRNQPQHF. The CDR3, as DNA: TGTGCAAGCAGCTTAACCAGAAATCAGCCCCAGCATTTT.

This clonotype has a count of ten or more. The chain joins TRBV7-2 to TRBJ2-1; perhaps TRBD1 as D (5 bases). CDR1 and CDR2 (germline): SGHTA, FQGNSA. The V and J ends lost 5 bases and 0 bases respectively, with 11 bases between them. The CDR3 consists of 15 residues. CDR3 sequence: CASSLRQSSYNEQFF. In nucleotides, the CDR3 is TGTGCCAGCAGCCTACGACAGAGCTCCTACAATGAGCAGTTCTTC. The full variable domain, rest sourced from reference TRBV7-2 and TRBJ2-1, is GAGVSQSPSNKVTEKGKDVELRCDPISGHTALYWYRQSLGQGLEFLIYFQGNSAPDKSGLPSDRFSAERTGGSVSTLTIQRTQQEDSAVYLCASSLRQSSYNEQFFGPGTRLTVL.

Ten or more counts support this clonotype. The chain carries TRBV20-1 and TRBJ2-7, with TRBD1 matching over 7 bases. This CDR3 comprises 14 residues. The V gene's germline CDR1 is DFQATT and CDR2 SNEGSKA (reference sequence). V lost 7 bases to trimming and J lost 4 bases; unmatched junction nucleotides: 13. The CDR3 reads CSGARDSELYEQYF. The CDR3 coding sequence is TGCAGTGGGGCGAGGGACAGCGAGTTGTACGAGCAGTACTTC.

This clonotype was recorded at least ten times. This rearrangement joins TRBV3-1 to TRBJ1-2, with 8 bases fitting TRBD1. Germline CDR1 is LGHDT and CDR2 is YNNKEL (reference sequence). V dropped 4 bases and J dropped 4; count of bases not matched to a gene: 5. The CDR3 sequence is 14 residues long. The CDR3 region is CASSPVTGAYGYTF. The CDR3 DNA sequence: TGTGCCAGCAGCCCCGTGACAGGGGCCTATGGCTACACCTTC.

This clonotype has ten or more counts. The chain has TRBV7-8 and TRBJ2-6, with D possibly being TRBD1 (6 bases). The length of the CDR3 is 14 residues. V was cut by 8 bases and J by 1 base, with 9 bases left in between. The germline gives CDR1 SGHVS, CDR2 FQNEAQ. CDR3 nucleotides: TGTGCCAGCGGCGACAGGTCTGGGGCCAACGTCCTGACTTTC. Its translation: CASGDRSGANVLTF.

V usage is TRBV21-1 and J usage is TRBJ2-7; the D segment call TRBD2 is taken from the table without a DNA check. TRBV21-1 is a listed pseudogene. This CDR3 contains 17 residues. DNA for the CDR3: TGTGCCAGCAGCAAAGCGCGACTAGCTATAGGCGCCTACGAGCAGTACTTC. Amino acids: CASSKARLAIGAYEQYF.

This clonotype was observed at least ten times. The genes are TRBV5-1 and TRBJ2-7; D unresolved. The CDR3 runs 15 residues. Germline CDR1 SGHRS, CDR2 YFSETQ. V was trimmed by 0 bases and J by 7 bases, leaving 17 bases between them. The DNA for the CDR3 is TGCGCCAGCAGCTTGGAAGGCCTAACGGTGCGGGAGCAGTACTTC. As protein: CASSLEGLTVREQYF.

The gene calls are TRBV3-1 and TRBJ1-2, with D perhaps matching TRBD1 (5 bases). Between the trimmed V and J ends, which lost 1 base and 0 bases, there was a span of 9 bases. The CDR3 extends over 15 amino acids. CDR1 is LGHDT and CDR2 is YNNKEL in the germline V gene (reference sequence). The CDR3 protein is CASSQAGRPNYGYTF. For the CDR3, the DNA is TGTGCCAGCAGCCAAGCGGGACGCCCTAACTATGGCTACACCTTC.

V is TRBV2 and J is TRBJ2-3; D could derive from TRBD1 or TRBD2 (5 bases each). Deletions cut 1 base from V and 11 bases from J, with 22 bases between. The germline gives CDR1 SNHLY, CDR2 FYNNEI. The CDR3 has 16 residues. This CDR3 reads CASSEVLAGNTGEQYF. The CDR3 region has the DNA TGTGCCAGCAGTGAAGTCTTGGCAGGGAACACCGGGGAGCAGTATTTT.

This clonotype was recorded many times. The chain joins TRBV5-1 to TRBJ2-3, with a weak D call TRBD2 (6 bases). The CDR3 is 14 residues long. Germline CDR1 SGHRS, CDR2 YFSETQ. V was trimmed by 0 bases and J by 4 bases, leaving 9 bases between them. DNA of the CDR3: TGCGCCAGCAGCTTGGTGGGGGGAGCAGATACGCAGTATTTT. It is translated as CASSLVGGADTQYF.

In this sample, this clonotype turned up many times. V is TRBV6-2 or TRBV6-3 and J is TRBJ2-1, with D hard to call. Germline V gene sequence: CDR1 MNHEY, CDR2 SVGEGT. Trimming removed 7 bases at V and 3 bases at J, with 19 bases between. CDR3 length equals 16 residues. CDR3 sequence (DNA): TGTGCCAGCATGTCCGATACGTGGAAGATCTACAATGAGCAGTTCTTC. Translation: CASMSDTWKIYNEQFF.

This clonotype has a count of ten or more. The chain employs TRBV7-2 and TRBJ2-3, with a weak D call TRBD2 (5 bases). Germline assignment: CDR1 SGHTA and CDR2 FQGNSA. V was shortened by 4 bases and J by 2 bases, with 7 bases between the two germline ends. The CDR3 sequence is 13 residues long. Written as DNA, the CDR3 is TGTGCCAGCAGCTGGGAGACCACAGATACGCAGTATTTT. Translated: CASSWETTDTQYF.

The rearrangement uses TRBV4-1 and TRBJ1-1, with D unresolved. Germline values: CDR1 MGHRA, CDR2 YSYEKL. Between the trimmed V and J ends, which lost 0 bases and 5 bases, there was a span of 10 bases. CDR3 length: 14 residues. For the CDR3, the DNA is TGCGCCAGCAGCCAAGATCGGGGAGCAACTGAAGCTTTCTTT. Protein sequence: CASSQDRGATEAFF.

The table lists this clonotype with many counts. The chain employs TRBV7-9 and TRBJ2-5; tentative D call: TRBD1 (5 bases). Germline V gene data show CDR1 as SEHNR and CDR2 as FQNEAQ (reference sequence). V shed 5 bases and J shed 7 bases, with 17 bases lying between them. The length of the CDR3 is 14 residues. CDR3 nucleotide sequence: TGTGCCAGCAGCCCCGGGCAGGGTGTTGTGACCCAGTACTTC. It yields the protein CASSPGQGVVTQYF.

This clonotype was seen repeatedly, ten times or more. The J gene is TRBJ1-1, the V gene TRBV4-2; a weak D match, TRBD1 (6 bases). CDR3 length: 19 amino acids. Germline CDR1 and CDR2: LGHNA and YNFKEQ. Trimming left V 4 bases short and J 1 base short, with 25 bases between. The CDR3 bases are TGTGCCAGCAGCCTCCGACTATCTGGGGAGGGGGGAACGAACACTGAAGCTTTCTTT. Residues: CASSLRLSGEGGTNTEAFF.

This clonotype appeared a few times. The chain carries TRBV20-1 and TRBJ2-7; D is possibly TRBD1 or TRBD2 (5 bases each). The germline CDR1 and CDR2 sequences are DFQATT and SNEGSKA (reference sequence). CDR3 size: 14 residues. V gave up 1 base and J gave up 4 bases, with 14 bases separating them. The CDR3 loop is CSARVGTDSYEQYF. CDR3 nucleotides: TGCAGTGCTAGAGTGGGGACCGACAGTTACGAGCAGTACTTC.

This clonotype was seen repeatedly, ten times or more. The rearrangement links TRBV29-1 to TRBJ1-2, with a weak D call TRBD1 (6 bases). From germline, CDR1 is SQVTM and CDR2 ANQGSEA. Trimming left V 3 bases short and J 7 bases short, with 21 bases between. The CDR3 spans 15 residues. CDR3 nucleotide sequence: TGCAGCGTTGACGACAGGCGACAGGCCCTCGGTGGCTACACCTTC. It specifies CSVDDRRQALGGYTF.

This clonotype was seen many times. The chain uses TRBV27 and TRBJ1-1; D might be TRBD1 (5 bases). The CDR3 consists of 14 residues. V lost 6 bases, J lost 1 base, and 12 bases lay in between. Germline V gene sequence: CDR1 MNHEY, CDR2 SMNVEV (reference sequence). The CDR3: CASRMRGGNTEAFF. The CDR3 DNA sequence: TGTGCCAGCAGGATGCGGGGGGGGAACACTGAAGCTTTCTTT.

In its sample, this clonotype was seen many times. The rearrangement links TRBV20-1 to TRBJ1-3; possibly TRBD1 for D (5 bases). Germline values: CDR1 DFQATT, CDR2 SNEGSKA (reference sequence). Trimming removed 3 bases at V and 7 bases at J, with 13 bases between. This CDR3 has 13 amino acids. This CDR3 reads CSASAQGDNTIYF. CDR3 nucleotides: TGCAGTGCTAGTGCTCAGGGCGATAACACCATATATTTT.